These 8 T cell receptor beta chains came from one sample sequenced in a study of response to subunit inactivated influenza vaccine. MiXCR was run by TCRdb on the RT-PCR reads, yielding one entry per CDR3 protein. Of a few hundred thousand distinct CDR3 sequences detected, 6% to 9% appear once; the ten largest clones hold approximately 14%. The sample in question was PBMCs from blood, obtained 23 months after vaccination. The receptors come from a man aged 45 to 70 who received an inactivated influenza vaccine.

This chain links TRBV7-8 with TRBJ2-4; 8 nucleotides agree with TRBD1. Germline trimming cut 5 bases from V and 9 bases from J; bases unmatched to any gene: 6. Germline assignment: CDR1 SGHVS and CDR2 FQNEAQ. The CDR3 is made up of 13 amino acids. CDR3 in DNA: TGTGCCAGCAGCCCGCGGACAGGGTCCATTCAGTACTTC. It yields the protein CASSPRTGSIQYF.

This clonotype showed up many times. The chain joins TRBV12-3 or TRBV12-4 to TRBJ1-2; 9 nucleotides agree with TRBD1. V was pared by 3 bases and J by 0 bases, with 8 bases of the junction left unmatched. The CDR3 is 17 amino acids. CDR3 in DNA: TGTGCCAGCAGTTTCCATGGACAGGGGCACTCTAACTATGGCTACACCTTC. This sequence encodes CASSFHGQGHSNYGYTF.

This clonotype was observed many times. V is TRBV5-6 and J is TRBJ1-4; D possibly corresponds to TRBD1 (6 bases). CDR1 is SGHDT and CDR2 is YYEEEE in the germline V gene. The V and J ends lost 1 base and 6 bases respectively, with 13 bases between them. There are 15 residues in the CDR3. The CDR3 DNA reads as TGTGCCAGCAGCTTGTTAGCCGAGGGGGATGAAAAACTGTTTTTT. It codes for CASSLLAEGDEKLFF.

At least ten counts were recorded for this clonotype. The genes are TRBV5-6 and TRBJ1-3, with D unclear. The V gene's germline CDR1 is SGHDT and CDR2 YYEEEE. CDR3 length: 11 residues. Trimming took off 4 bases at V and 7 bases at J, with 6 bases between the two ends. CDR3 bases: TGTGCCAGCAGCCGGGCGAACACCATATATTTT. Residues: CASSRANTIYF.

This clonotype appeared once. The chain employs TRBV5-1 and TRBJ2-3, with no clear D. Germline V gene data show CDR1 as SGHRS and CDR2 as YFSETQ. The CDR3 is made up of 14 amino acids. V shed 3 bases and J shed 0 bases, with 8 bases lying between them. The CDR3 loop reads CASSWWSSTDTQYF. The CDR3 coding sequence is TGCGCCAGCAGCTGGTGGAGTAGCACAGATACGCAGTATTTT.

As concerns this clonotype: This may come from a read error, since a much larger clone is one base off. This rearrangement joins TRBV19 to TRBJ2-3; D gene ambiguous. The CDR3 loop spans 11 amino acids. Germline V gene lookup returns CDR1 LNHDA and CDR2 SQIVND (reference sequence). The V gene lost 10 bases and the J gene lost 5 bases, with 10 bases spanning the gap. CDR3 DNA sequence: TGTGCCACGCAGAACCGAGATACGCAGTATTTT. It specifies CATQNRDTQYF.

This clonotype came up many times. The genes are TRBV27 and TRBJ1-1; D ambiguous. Germline loops: CDR1 MNHEY, CDR2 SMNVEV (reference sequence). The CDR3 covers 14 residues. V gave up 0 bases and J gave up 4 bases, with 9 bases separating them. The chain's CDR3 is CASSLSHRGTEAFF. CDR3 nucleotide sequence: TGTGCCAGCAGTTTATCTCACCGGGGCACTGAAGCTTTCTTT.

This chain links TRBV7-6 with TRBJ2-7; unclear D gene. Germline-derived CDR1 and CDR2 are SGHVS and FNYEAQ. CDR3 length equals 13 residues. The V end lost 0 bases, the J end lost 4 bases, and 7 bases lay between the germline ends. CDR3 sequence: CASSLAQMYEQYF. In DNA, the CDR3 is TGTGCCAGCAGCTTAGCCCAGATGTACGAGCAGTACTTC.